These T cell receptor beta chains were read from a single sample in a study of T cell clonotyping in hematopoietic cell transplantation. Using immunoSEQ multiplex PCR, the repertoire was profiled, and TCRdb retains in-frame clones only, with some absent. The sample contains 15,000 to 20,000 clones, about 90% of which appear only once. Sequencing used peripheral blood mononuclear cells. Receptor source: a man between 35 and 55 years old in good health. Some clones in this sample may be carry-over from other donors' samples. Both conserved end residues are part of each CDR3. Each record gives: J gene, D gene, clone size, V gene, CDR3 DNA, CDR3 protein. A D gene is named only where the DNA matches it firmly. Clone size is shown for a subset of rows, as once, few, many or a class of expanded clone.

J: TRBJ1-4
D: NA
size: NA
V: TRBV6-1
DNA: TGTGCCAGCAGGGGAGTCGGGTCGACTTTTTTAAAACTGTTTTTT
CDR3: CASRGVGSTFLKLFF

J: TRBJ2-2
D: NA
size: NA
V: TRBV6-5
DNA: TGTGCCAGCGCGAGACGTTACAACACCGGGGAGCTGTTTTTT
CDR3: CASARRYNTGELFF

J: TRBJ2-2
D: NA
size: once
V: TRBV7-3
DNA: TGTGCCAGCAGCTTAACGGGGGGGCTTAGCGGGGAGCTGTTTTTT
CDR3: CASSLTGGLSGELFF

J: TRBJ2-1
D: TRBD2
size: NA
V: TRBV5-1
DNA: TGCGCCAGCAGCTTTCTAGCGGACAATGAGCAGTTCTTC
CDR3: CASSFLADNEQFF

J: TRBJ1-1
D: NA
size: NA
V: TRBV6-5
DNA: TGTGCCAGCAGTGCCCCAGACAGGAGGAACACTGAAGCTTTCTTT
CDR3: CASSAPDRRNTEAFF

J: TRBJ1-4
D: TRBD1
size: NA
V: TRBV10-3
DNA: TGTGCCATCCGACAGGGGGTCGGCGAAAAACTGTTTTTT
CDR3: CAIRQGVGEKLFF

J: TRBJ2-1
D: NA
size: NA
V: TRBV4-3
DNA: TGCGCCAGCAGCCAACCTGGGGATGAGCAGTTCTTC
CDR3: CASSQPGDEQFF

J: TRBJ2-7
D: TRBD1
size: NA
V: TRBV9
DNA: TGTGCCAGCAGCGTTTCGACAGGGGGCTACGAGCAGTACTTC
CDR3: CASSVSTGGYEQYF

J: TRBJ2-6
D: TRBD1
size: NA
V: TRBV5-1
DNA: TGCGCCAGCAGGTTAACAGGGGGCGCTGGGGCCAACGTCCTGACTTTC
CDR3: CASRLTGGAGANVLTF

J: TRBJ2-5
D: NA
size: NA
V: TRBV4-3
DNA: TGCGCCAGCAGCCACTACGCCTCCGGGGGTGGGGAGACCCAGTACTTC
CDR3: CASSHYASGGGETQYF

J: TRBJ2-7
D: NA
size: NA
V: TRBV11-3
DNA: TGTGCCAGCAGCTCGAGCTTACAGGGCTACGAGCAGTACTTC
CDR3: CASSSSLQGYEQYF

J: TRBJ1-5
D: NA
size: NA
V: TRBV2
DNA: TGTGCCAGCGCAAACCCGAGGACAGAGCGGGGTCAGCCCCAGCATTTT
CDR3: CASANPRTERGQPQHF

J: TRBJ2-7
D: NA
size: NA
V: TRBV11-2
DNA: TGTGCCAGCAGCTTATCTGTTTACGAGCAGTACTTC
CDR3: CASSLSVYEQYF

J: TRBJ2-7
D: NA
size: NA
V: TRBV5-4
DNA: TGTGCCAGCAGCAAAGACTCTTTTAGCTACGAGCAGTACTTC
CDR3: CASSKDSFSYEQYF

J: TRBJ1-6
D: TRBD1
size: medium-sized
V: TRBV6-5
DNA: TGTGCCAGCACGCGGGACAGGGGGAACAATTCACCCCTCCACTTT
CDR3: CASTRDRGNNSPLHF

J: TRBJ1-2
D: NA
size: NA
V: TRBV4-1
DNA: TGCGCCAGCAGCCAGGGGCCATCGACAGTTAATGATGGCTACACCTTC
CDR3: CASSQGPSTVNDGYTF

J: TRBJ1-1
D: TRBD1
size: once
V: TRBV30
DNA: TGTGCCTGGAGGACTACCGGGACAGGGAGTGAAGCTTTCTTT
CDR3: CAWRTTGTGSEAFF

J: TRBJ2-2
D: NA
size: NA
V: TRBV6-5
DNA: TGTGCCGGAGGGGCGAACACCGGGGAGCTGTTTTTT
CDR3: CAGGANTGELFF

J: TRBJ2-7
D: NA
size: once
V: TRBV4-3
DNA: TGCGCCAGCAGCCAAGATCGGGGCACTTTCTACGAGCAGTACTTC
CDR3: CASSQDRGTFYEQYF

J: TRBJ1-5
D: NA
size: NA
V: TRBV19
DNA: TGTGCCAGTAGAATAGATGTTAATAGCAATCAGCCCCAGCATTTT
CDR3: CASRIDVNSNQPQHF

J: TRBJ1-2
D: NA
size: NA
V: TRBV29-1
DNA: TGCAGCGGGTACAGGGACGGGAACTATGGCTACACCTTC
CDR3: CSGYRDGNYGYTF

J: TRBJ2-3
D: TRBD2
size: NA
V: TRBV7-8
DNA: TGTGCCAGCAGCTTACAGGCGGGGGGGTCCACAGATACGCAGTATTTT
CDR3: CASSLQAGGSTDTQYF

J: TRBJ2-7
D: TRBD2
size: NA
V: TRBV19
DNA: TGTGCCAGTAGTATTCTAGCGGGAGGGCGGCAGTACTTC
CDR3: CASSILAGGRQYF

J: TRBJ2-7
D: NA
size: NA
V: TRBV25-1
DNA: TGTGCCAGCAGTGATATCAACGAGCAGTACTTC
CDR3: CASSDINEQYF

J: TRBJ2-7
D: NA
size: NA
V: TRBV5-5
DNA: TGTGCCAGCAGCTGGGACATACCCTACGAGCAGTACTTC
CDR3: CASSWDIPYEQYF

J: TRBJ2-7
D: TRBD2
size: once
V: TRBV6-6
DNA: TGTGCCAGCAGAACCGGGACTACCAACTACGAGCAGTACTTC
CDR3: CASRTGTTNYEQYF

J: TRBJ1-3
D: NA
size: NA
V: TRBV28
DNA: TGTGCCAGCAGTTTGTCCCTGGGAAACACCATATATTTT
CDR3: CASSLSLGNTIYF

J: TRBJ2-7
D: TRBD1
size: NA
V: TRBV5-1
DNA: TGCGCCAGCAGCTTGGAGCCGGGACAGGGTTCCTACGAGCAGTACTTC
CDR3: CASSLEPGQGSYEQYF

J: TRBJ1-3
D: NA
size: NA
V: TRBV19
DNA: TGTGCCAGTAGTATGAAGAGGACAGATTCTGGAAACACCATATATTTT
CDR3: CASSMKRTDSGNTIYF

J: TRBJ1-5
D: NA
size: NA
V: TRBV28
DNA: TGTGCCAGCAGTACCATAACCGGGTCCCTTTATAGCAATCAGCCCCAGCATTTT
CDR3: CASSTITGSLYSNQPQHF

J: TRBJ1-3
D: TRBD1
size: NA
V: TRBV2
DNA: TGTGCCAGCCCAGGACAGGACCCCTCTGGAAACACCATATATTTT
CDR3: CASPGQDPSGNTIYF

J: TRBJ2-2
D: NA
size: NA
V: TRBV4-1
DNA: TGCGCCAGCAGCCAAGTTTCGGAAGCCGGGGAGCTGTTTTTT
CDR3: CASSQVSEAGELFF

J: TRBJ2-5
D: NA
size: NA
V: TRBV9
DNA: TGTGCCAGCTCCTCCAGGCTACAAGAGACCCAGTACTTC
CDR3: CASSSRLQETQYF

J: TRBJ1-1
D: NA
size: NA
V: TRBV29-1
DNA: TGCAGCGTTGCCTACGGGGCACAGCACAGGAACACTGAAGCTTTCTTT
CDR3: CSVAYGAQHRNTEAFF

J: TRBJ2-2
D: NA
size: NA
V: TRBV5-1
DNA: TGCGCCAGCAGCTTGGGAGAGGGCGTTAACGGGGAGCTGTTTTTT
CDR3: CASSLGEGVNGELFF

J: TRBJ2-7
D: TRBD2
size: NA
V: TRBV14
DNA: TGTGCCAGCAGCCAGATCGCCGGGACTAGCAAGCACGAGCAGTACTTC
CDR3: CASSQIAGTSKHEQYF

J: TRBJ1-2
D: TRBD1
size: NA
V: TRBV28
DNA: TGTGCCAGCAGTCTCCGGACAGGGCTTTATGGCTACACCTTC
CDR3: CASSLRTGLYGYTF

J: TRBJ2-3
D: NA
size: NA
V: TRBV4-1
DNA: TGCGCCAGCAGCCCCCAGGTGGGGGCGGGAGATACGCAGTATTTT
CDR3: CASSPQVGAGDTQYF

J: TRBJ2-7
D: NA
size: once
V: TRBV7-9
DNA: TGTGCCAGCAGCACAACTAGCTACGAGCAGTACTTC
CDR3: CASSTTSYEQYF

J: TRBJ2-3
D: NA
size: once
V: TRBV2
DNA: TGTGCCAGCAGTGAAGACGGGAGATTAAACACAGATACGCAGTATTTT
CDR3: CASSEDGRLNTDTQYF

J: TRBJ1-5
D: TRBD1
size: few
V: TRBV2
DNA: TGTGCCAGCAAACCGGGACAGAGATATAGCAATCAGCCCCAGCATTTT
CDR3: CASKPGQRYSNQPQHF

J: TRBJ2-6
D: TRBD1
size: NA
V: TRBV6-5
DNA: TGTGCCAGCAGCCTACAGGGGGAAACCAACGTCCTGACTTTC
CDR3: CASSLQGETNVLTF

J: TRBJ2-7
D: NA
size: once
V: TRBV28
DNA: TGTGCCAGCAGTTTTGGCGATAGCTCCTACGAGCAGTACTTC
CDR3: CASSFGDSSYEQYF

J: TRBJ2-2
D: NA
size: NA
V: TRBV6-1
DNA: TGTGCCAGCCAAGCACAGAACACCGGGGAGCTGTTTTTT
CDR3: CASQAQNTGELFF